This T cell receptor beta chain was recorded in a study of regulatory T cells in long-lasting Graves disease. The CDR3 totals 12 residues. CDR1 DFQATT and CDR2 SNEGSKA come from the germline V gene (reference sequence). The ends were cut back, 5 bases at V and 4 bases at J, with 11 bases in the middle. Documented time point: persistent/refractory GD, antithyroid drugs over 5 years with positive TRAb. PBMCs provided the RNA from which the TCR library was made. HTBI primers from iRepertoire and Arm-PCR of CDR3 regions yielded the TCR beta libraries. TCRdb redid the calling of the multiplex PCR reads with MiXCR, one entry per CDR3 protein. The sample includes about 470,000 distinct CDR3 sequences, 20% of them seen just once.

The source material was peripheral blood mononuclear cells (PBMCs), sampled when the disease was refractory, from a patient treated with antithyroid drugs. This TCR came from a female donor with Graves disease. The rearrangement links TRBV20-1 to TRBJ2-5, with a tentative D call TRBD1 (6 bases). The CDR3 is CSAPGERETQYF. CDR3 DNA sequence: TGCAGTGCTCCAGGGGAGCGAGAGACCCAGTACTTC.